This TCR beta chain was sequenced during a study of cytomegalovirus exposure and HLA in healthy donors. Sequenced by immunoSEQ multiplex PCR; TCRdb stores in-frame clones only, minus some. This table holds 250,000 to 300,000 clones, approximately 83% found once. V lost 5 bases and J lost 3, with 11 bases in between. The germline gives CDR1 MDHEN, CDR2 SYDVKM. This CDR3 is built from 13 residues. As for this clone: What it binds is unknown.

Study-wide results and caveats: One later analysis, an examination of the 120 or so validation repertoires, found that first-cohort TCR clusters tended to co-occur in them. Generally TCR sequences proved uncommon, though certain public TCRs appeared in numerous donors.

Input material: PBMCs. This clonotype was obtained from a woman between 18 and 29 years old in good health and CMV-seronegative. The chain carries TRBV28 and TRBJ2-7; D may be TRBD2 (5 bases). CDR3 in DNA: TGTGCCAGCAGTGGACGGGAAATCTACGAGCAGTACTTC. Its protein is CASSGREIYEQYF.